These 16 T cell receptor beta chains were sequenced from one sample in a study of human T cells and chemical hapten exposure. Time point indicated: healthy volunteer bleed at 6 weeks. Unfractionated whole blood was the source of the extracted total RNA. TCRdb re-called the RACE reads with MiXCR, one entry per CDR3 protein. The table records 65,000 to 95,000 distinct CDR3 sequences, 8.5% to 10% of them present only once. The sequenced sample was whole blood. Receptors originate from a female donor in good health. Some clones in this sample may be carry-over from other donors' samples.

The chain is built from TRBV6-5 and TRBJ2-3, with D tentatively TRBD1 (7 bases). Trimming left V 5 bases short and J 0 bases short, with 12 bases between. Germline V gene lookup returns CDR1 MNHEY and CDR2 SVGAGI. This CDR3 is built from 15 residues. For the CDR3, the DNA is TGTGCCAGCAGTCCCAGGGGGGCTAGCACAGATACGCAGTATTTT. Encoded protein: CASSPRGASTDTQYF.

The genes are TRBV5-5 and TRBJ2-3, with D possibly TRBD2 on 7 matching bases. Germline V gene sequence: CDR1 SGHKS, CDR2 YYEKEE (reference sequence). Trimming took off 2 bases at V and 1 base at J, with 14 bases between the two ends. The CDR3 loop spans 16 amino acids. The CDR3 DNA reads as TGTGCCAGCAGCTTCCCCGGGGGGCCAGGCACAGATACGCAGTATTTT. Translating it yields CASSFPGGPGTDTQYF.

This chain connects TRBV2 to TRBJ1-5; 9 bases are shared with TRBD1. Germline V CDR1 and CDR2: SNHLY, FYNNEI. The CDR3 is made up of 15 amino acids. The junction had 5 bases not matched to a gene; V was cut back by 4 bases and J by 4 bases. As DNA, the CDR3 is TGTGCCAGCAGTGGGGACAGGGTGACGAATCAGCCCCAGCATTTT. Its translation is CASSGDRVTNQPQHF. Full variable domain (missing parts from reference TRBV2 and TRBJ1-5): EPEVTQTPSHQVTQMGQEVILRCVPISNHLYFYWYRQILGQKVEFLVSFYNNEISEKSEIFDDQFSVERPDGSNFTLKIRSTKLEDSAMYFCASSGDRVTNQPQHFGDGTRLSIL.

The CDR3 region has the DNA TGCAGTGCTGGGAAATTAGGGTCGGTTTCCCAGCCTTACTATGGCTACACCTTC. It is translated as CSAGKLGSVSQPYYGYTF. The chain uses TRBV20-1 and TRBJ1-2; no firm D call. The germline V and J ends were trimmed by 5 bases and 3 bases, with 28 bases remaining between them. CDR3 size: 18 residues. Germline CDR1 DFQATT, CDR2 SNEGSKA (reference sequence).

The rearrangement joins TRBV30 to TRBJ1-1, with D possibly matching TRBD1 (5 bases). Trimming took off 4 bases at V and 1 base at J, with 10 bases between the two ends. This CDR3 is 13 amino acids long. The germline CDR1 and CDR2 sequences are GTSNPN and SVGIG (reference sequence). Here the CDR3 DNA reads TGTGCCTGGATCCCAGGACAGAACACTGAAGCTTTCTTT. Its translation: CAWIPGQNTEAFF.

This clonotype has a count of ten or more. The chain joins TRBV4-3 to TRBJ1-1, with D possibly matching TRBD1 (6 bases). Per the germline V gene, CDR1 is LGHNA and CDR2 is YSLEER. The CDR3 is 17 residues long. Trimming took off 1 base at V and 5 bases at J, with 20 bases between the two ends. CDR3 nucleotide sequence: TGCGCCAGCAGCCAAGGCAAAGGGGGTGCGGGCGCGACTGAAGCTTTCTTT. It specifies CASSQGKGGAGATEAFF.

The chain carries TRBV30 and TRBJ1-2; D remains unclear. This CDR3 region has 10 residues. Trimming pared 5 bases from V and 3 bases from J, leaving 4 bases between. Germline-derived CDR1 and CDR2 are GTSNPN and SVGIG (reference sequence). CDR3 in amino acids: CAWHDYGYTF. The CDR3, as DNA: TGTGCCTGGCATGACTATGGCTACACCTTC. The variable domain in full, with the rest retrieved from reference TRBV30 and TRBJ1-2, is SQTIHQWPATLVQPVGSPLSLECTVEGTSNPNLYWYRQAAGRGLQLLFYSVGIGQISSEVPQNLSASRPQDRQFILSSKKLLLSDSGFYLCAWHDYGYTFGSGTRLTVV.

The chain joins TRBV2 to TRBJ1-1; D might be TRBD1 (6 bases). V lost 6 bases, J lost 3 bases, and 14 bases lay in between. This CDR3 has 14 residues. In germline, CDR1 is SNHLY, CDR2 FYNNEI. DNA for the CDR3: TGTGCCAGCAGAGGGACATCCCCGTACACTGAAGCTTTCTTT. Translation: CASRGTSPYTEAFF.

V usage is TRBV12-3 or TRBV12-4 and J usage is TRBJ2-1; D could derive from TRBD1 or TRBD2 (5 bases each). V was shortened by 8 bases and J by 10 bases, with 30 bases between the two germline ends. CDR3 length: 17 residues. CDR3 in amino acids: CASEILARDGKQREQFF. CDR3 DNA: TGTGCCAGCGAAATCTTGGCCCGGGACGGCAAACAGAGAGAGCAGTTCTTC.

This chain uses TRBV12-3 or TRBV12-4 with TRBJ2-7, with 8 positions matching TRBD1. V dropped 7 bases and J dropped 3; count of bases not matched to a gene: 11. The CDR3 totals 15 residues. The CDR3, as DNA: TGTGCCAGCACCCGATCCGGGACAGGATACTACGAGCAGTACTTC. Its translation is CASTRSGTGYYEQYF.

This clonotype was observed a handful of times. The chain couples TRBV5-1 to TRBJ2-2, with TRBD2 as a possible D gene (5 bases). V was trimmed by 4 bases and J by 4 bases, leaving 8 bases between them. Germline V gene data show CDR1 as SGHRS and CDR2 as YFSETQ. The CDR3 consists of 13 residues. CDR3 in amino acids: CASSTEGTGELFF. CDR3 DNA sequence: TGCGCCAGCAGCACCGAGGGCACCGGGGAGCTGTTTTTT.

This clonotype was picked up many times. This chain uses TRBV5-6 with TRBJ2-7; possible D gene TRBD2, 6 bases. This CDR3 contains 15 residues. The germline V gene has CDR1 SGHDT and CDR2 YYEEEE. V was shortened by 0 bases and J by 0 bases, with 10 bases between the two germline ends. CDR3 nucleotide sequence: TGTGCCAGCAGCTTGGGGGACTTCAGCTCCTACGAGCAGTACTTC. Amino acids: CASSLGDFSSYEQYF. The full variable domain, its missing parts supplied by reference TRBV5-6 and TRBJ2-7, is DAGVTQSPTHLIKTRGQQVTLRCSPKSGHDTVSWYQQALGQGPQFIFQYYEEEERQRGNFPDRFSGHQFPNYSSELNVNALLLGDSALYLCASSLGDFSSYEQYFGPGTRLTVT.

The chain links TRBV6-5 to TRBJ2-1; maybe TRBD1 (6 bases). CDR1 is MNHEY, CDR2 SVGAGI, per germline. This CDR3 is 17 amino acids long. Trimming stripped 0 bases from V and 5 bases from J, with 17 bases between. The DNA of the CDR3 is TGTGCCAGCAGTTACTCGATTTGGTCCAGGGGTGACAATGAGCAGTTCTTC. Protein: CASSYSIWSRGDNEQFF.

There are many counts of this clonotype. V gene TRBV7-9 combines with J gene TRBJ2-7; D unclear. The length of the CDR3 is 12 residues. CDR1 and CDR2 from the germline V gene are SEHNR and FQNEAQ (reference sequence). The V gene lost 5 bases and the J gene lost 6 bases, with 11 bases spanning the gap. The CDR3 nucleotides read TGTGCCAGCAGCCAGTCAGTCGGCGAGCAGTACTTC. Residues: CASSQSVGEQYF.

In its sample, this clonotype was seen a few times. This chain links TRBV9 with TRBJ2-5; D could derive from TRBD1 or TRBD2 (5 bases each). CDR3 length: 15 amino acids. Looked up from germline, CDR1 is SGDLS and CDR2 is YYNGEE. V dropped 3 bases and J dropped 4 bases, with 16 bases sitting between them. The DNA of the CDR3 is TGTGCCAGCAGCGCCCTCTCCGGGGCTGGAGAGACCCAGTACTTC. This translates into CASSALSGAGETQYF.

This chain uses TRBV4-3 with TRBJ1-4; TRBD1 matches 7 bases. The V and J ends lost 3 bases and 6 bases, in that order; junction bases with no gene match: 10. The CDR3 is 16 amino acids. Germline V gene sequence: CDR1 LGHNA, CDR2 YSLEER. The CDR3 bases are TGCGCCAGCAGCCAGCTCCCGGGACAGCGAGATGAAAAACTGTTTTTT. This gives the protein CASSQLPGQRDEKLFF.